This entry lists 10 T cell receptor beta chains sequenced from one sample in a study of shared clonotypes between healthy human individuals. Using immunoSEQ multiplex PCR, the repertoire was profiled, and TCRdb retains in-frame clones only, with some absent. Of approximately 2.3 million clones listed, roughly 93% are singletons. The sample was naive CD4+ T cells from PBMCs. The sample's subset: CD45RA+ positively selected. The receptors come from a man younger than 35 in good health. Some clones in this sample may be carry-over from other donors' samples.

This sequence joins TRBV7-8 and TRBJ2-7, with D perhaps matching TRBD2 (6 bases). Germline CDR1 SGHVS, CDR2 FQNEAQ. The V end was cut by 0 bases, the J end by 6 bases, with 18 bases between. CDR3 size: 16 residues. The CDR3 DNA reads TGTGCCAGCAGCTTAGCGATGGGAGGTCCAGCCCTCGAGCAGTACTTC. It specifies CASSLAMGGPALEQYF.

This chain links TRBV7-2 with TRBJ2-3; a weak D match, TRBD2 (6 bases). The germline V gene has CDR1 SGHTA and CDR2 FQGNSA. The V gene lost 5 bases and the J gene lost 0 bases, with 12 bases spanning the gap. CDR3 length: 15 amino acids. In nucleotides, the CDR3 is TGTGCCAGCAGCCCGCGCAGCGGGAGCACAGATACGCAGTATTTT. Translating it yields CASSPRSGSTDTQYF.

V is TRBV19 and J is TRBJ1-5; TRBD1 agrees at 8 bases. There are 17 residues in the CDR3. The germline CDR1 and CDR2 sequences are LNHDA and SQIVND (reference sequence). With V trimmed by 6 bases and J by 2 bases, 12 bases remained unmatched. CDR3 amino acids: CASRGGTGGYRNQPQHF. CDR3 bases: TGTGCCAGTAGGGGTGGTACAGGGGGATATCGCAATCAGCCCCAGCATTTT.

The chain combines TRBV2 with TRBJ2-5; TRBD2 is a possible D gene (6 bases). Germline lookup yields CDR1 SNHLY and CDR2 FYNNEI. The V gene lost 6 bases and the J gene lost 1 base, with 18 bases spanning the gap. The CDR3 contains 16 residues. This CDR3 is CASSSPGGDRQETQYF. The DNA for the CDR3 is TGTGCCAGCAGCTCCCCCGGAGGGGACCGCCAAGAGACCCAGTACTTC.

V is TRBV25-1 and J is TRBJ2-5; unclear D gene. The DNA matches TRBJ2-7 better at its end, which makes the J call doubtful. Germline V gene sequence: CDR1 MGHDK, CDR2 SYGVNS. This CDR3 comprises 13 residues. DNA for the CDR3: TGTGCCAGCAGCCCCCTTGTCGGCTACGAGCAGTACTTC. Its protein product is CASSPLVGYEQYF.

This rearrangement joins TRBV5-4 to TRBJ2-2, with TRBD1 matching 10 bases. J was trimmed by 4 bases and V by 2 bases; bases with no gene match: 11. The V gene's germline CDR1 is SGHNT and CDR2 YYREEE (reference sequence). This CDR3 is 18 amino acids long. The CDR3, as DNA: TGTGCCAGCAGCTTTGGATGGGGACAGGGGCGCAGCACCGGGGAGCTGTTTTTT. Its protein product is CASSFGWGQGRSTGELFF. The full variable domain, completed using reference TRBV5-4 and TRBJ2-2, is ETGVTQSPTHLIKTRGQQVTLRCSSQSGHNTVSWYQQALGQGPQFIFQYYREEENGRGNFPPRFSGLQFPNYSSELNVNALELDDSALYLCASSFGWGQGRSTGELFFGEGSRLTVL.

A remark on this clone: This CDR3 is also generated by other DNA sequences in the sample. J is TRBJ2-7 and V is TRBV27; 8 positions match TRBD1. Germline values: CDR1 MNHEY, CDR2 SMNVEV (reference sequence). The CDR3 extends over 14 amino acids. Trimming at V came to 4 bases and at J to 3 bases, leaving 5 bases not matched to a gene. The CDR3 sequence is CASSSRDRRYEQYF. DNA for the CDR3: TGTGCCAGCAGTTCCCGGGACAGGCGCTACGAGCAGTACTTC.

J is TRBJ1-1 and V is TRBV2; no clear D. Trimming removed 5 bases at V and 5 bases at J, with 15 bases between. Germline V CDR1 and CDR2: SNHLY, FYNNEI. The CDR3 consists of 14 residues. CDR3 nucleotide sequence: TGTGCCAGCAGTTCCCGGTGGGGAGGAACTGAAGCTTTCTTT. Amino acids: CASSSRWGGTEAFF.

The chain recombines TRBV5-1 with TRBJ2-3; D perhaps matches TRBD2 (5 bases). The germline gives CDR1 SGHRS, CDR2 YFSETQ. V was trimmed by 2 bases and J by 7 bases, leaving 20 bases between them. The CDR3 loop spans 16 amino acids. CDR3: CASSFYGRAFPNTQYF. CDR3 coding DNA: TGCGCCAGCAGCTTTTATGGGCGGGCGTTCCCAAATACGCAGTATTTT.

V is TRBV11-3 and J is TRBJ2-1; 7 bases match TRBD2. The CDR3 spans 13 residues. Germline values: CDR1 SGHNT, CDR2 YENEEA. J was trimmed by 8 bases and V by 3 bases; bases with no gene match: 4. The CDR3 reads CASSFGGSDEQFF. CDR3 DNA: TGTGCCAGCAGCTTTGGCGGGAGCGATGAGCAGTTCTTC.